This entry lists 9 T cell receptor beta chains sequenced from one sample in a study of B cell selection in AIRE deficiency. The sorted conventional CD4 T cells were gated as CD4+CD127+. Method: immunoSEQ multiplex PCR; TCRdb's copy keeps in-frame clones and lacks some. The sample consists of 21,000 or so clones, less than 98% of them appearing once. The specimen was conventional CD4+ T cells sorted from PBMCs. The receptors derive from a human donor with AIRE deficiency.

On this clone: One end of the junction is discordant with germline, which a read error may explain. The rearrangement uses TRBV10-3 and TRBJ2-7, with a possible D match to TRBD2 (5 bases). The CDR3 covers 14 residues. Germline V lookup: CDR1 ENHRY, CDR2 SYGVKD. CDR3 coding DNA: TGTGCCAGCAGTTACGGTCTCGGGGTATACGAGCAGTACTTC. It translates to CASSYGLGVYEQYF.

J is TRBJ1-3 and V is TRBV9, with D possibly being TRBD1 (5 bases). Germline-derived CDR1 and CDR2 are SGDLS and YYNGEE. The V gene lost 0 bases and the J gene lost 0 bases, with 16 bases spanning the gap. There are 18 residues in the CDR3. CDR3 protein: CASSVDVFGGISGNTIYF. For the CDR3, the DNA is TGTGCCAGCAGCGTAGACGTCTTTGGGGGTATCTCTGGAAACACCATATATTTT.

The genes are TRBV6-6 and TRBJ2-7; the D gene is possibly TRBD1 (6 bases). Germline V gives CDR1 MNHNY, CDR2 SVGAGI (reference sequence). The CDR3 totals 16 residues. V was pared by 1 base and J by 0 bases, with 13 bases between. This CDR3 is CASSYYPRTDSYEQYF. The CDR3 region has the DNA TGTGCCAGCAGTTACTACCCCCGGACAGACTCCTACGAGCAGTACTTC.

The chain employs TRBV18 and TRBJ2-1, with 14 bases fitting TRBD2. The V segment lost 8 bases and the J segment 7 bases; nucleotides outside the gene matches: 10. In germline, CDR1 is KGHSH, CDR2 LQKENI. The length of the CDR3 is 16 residues. Written as DNA, the CDR3 is TGTGCCAGCCATTCCGCGACTAGCGGGAGGGGTAATGAGCAGTTCTTC. Amino acids: CASHSATSGRGNEQFF.

The J gene is TRBJ2-1, the V gene TRBV7-2; 8 bases match TRBD2. Germline CDR1 and CDR2: SGHTA and FQGNSA. The CDR3 totals 15 residues. V was clipped by 3 bases and J by 6 bases; unmatched bases: 7. The CDR3 sequence is CASSLTGTRGNEQFF. CDR3 bases: TGTGCCAGCAGCTTGACCGGGACTAGAGGCAATGAGCAGTTCTTC.

The rearrangement joins TRBV15 to TRBJ1-2; D remains unclear. V lost 3 bases, J lost 1 base, and 6 bases lay in between. The length of the CDR3 is 13 residues. Germline V lookup: CDR1 LNHNV, CDR2 YYDKDF (reference sequence). CDR3 sequence reads: CATSRTFNYGYTF. CDR3 coding DNA: TGTGCCACCAGCAGGACATTTAACTATGGCTACACCTTC.

The CDR3 nucleotides are TGTGCCAGCAGTGAAGGGACAGGGGTGTACGAGCAGTACTTC. As protein: CASSEGTGVYEQYF. The chain joins TRBV6-1 to TRBJ2-7; 9 bases align to TRBD1. The germline CDR1 and CDR2 sequences are MNHNS and SASEGT. With 1 base clipped from V and 4 bases from J, the junction kept 2 bases outside the gene matches. The CDR3 is 14 residues long.

V and J are TRBV25-1 and TRBJ1-6; D not resolved. The V gene lost 4 bases and the J gene lost 7 bases, with 11 bases spanning the gap. This CDR3 is 14 amino acids long. Per germline, CDR1 MGHDK and CDR2 SYGVNS. In DNA, the CDR3 is TGTGCCAGCAGTGCCCGAAGTAGAAATTCACCCCTCCACTTT. It is translated as CASSARSRNSPLHF.

V usage is TRBV4-2 and J usage is TRBJ2-7; 11 bases line up with TRBD2. V trimming: 4 bases; J trimming: 5 bases; junction bases outside the gene matches: 7. This CDR3 contains 15 residues. Germline CDR1 is LGHNA and CDR2 is YNFKEQ. Here the CDR3 reads CASSRRLAGSHEQYF. In DNA form, the CDR3 reads TGTGCCAGCAGCCGTCGACTAGCGGGATCCCACGAGCAGTACTTC.